These 19 T cell receptor beta chains originate from one sample sequenced in a study of blood T cells in healthy people across ages. The second PCR ran about 6 to 12 cycles with a sample-barcoded 5' primer and J-beta primers. TCRdb re-called the 5' RACE reads with MiXCR, one entry per CDR3 protein. The repertoire holds approximately 800,000 distinct CDR3 sequences, with around three fifths as singletons. Sequenced: blood. These receptors all come from a middle-aged man in good health.

This chain uses TRBV27 with TRBJ2-1; D call uncertain. With 5 bases removed from V and 0 bases from J, the gap between germline ends came to 17 bases. CDR1 and CDR2 (germline): MNHEY, SMNVEV (reference sequence). The CDR3 is 17 residues long. CDR3 sequence (DNA): TGTGCCAGCAGTAGCCCTAGGGTAGGCAGCTCCTACAATGAGCAGTTCTTC. It yields the protein CASSSPRVGSSYNEQFF.

Written as DNA, the CDR3 is TGTGCCTCAGGGGAAAGCCTTCTGAGCTACACCTTC. This gives the protein CASGESLLSYTF. The rearrangement uses TRBV6-1 and TRBJ1-2; possible D gene TRBD1, 6 bases. Trimming removed 11 bases from V and 9 bases from J, with 19 bases in between. CDR1 and CDR2 from the germline V gene are MNHNS and SASEGT. There are 12 residues in the CDR3.

This chain uses TRBV7-9 with TRBJ1-2; 9 bases map to TRBD1. Germline V gene sequence: CDR1 SEHNR, CDR2 FQNEAQ (reference sequence). V dropped 0 bases and J dropped 7; count of bases not matched to a gene: 9. The CDR3 contains 16 residues. CDR3 DNA: TGTGCCAGCAGCTTAGCGGACAGGGGAGTTTTCTGTGGCTACACCTTC. It yields the protein CASSLADRGVFCGYTF.

This clonotype was seen more than once but under ten times. J is TRBJ2-3 and V is TRBV2, with a tentative D call TRBD2 (6 bases). The CDR3 sequence is 14 residues long. The germline gives CDR1 SNHLY, CDR2 FYNNEI. Trimming took 10 bases from V and 6 from J, leaving 20 bases between them. The CDR3 here is CATQGRLSRDTQYF. The CDR3 bases are TGTGCCACCCAAGGGAGGTTATCGCGGGATACGCAGTATTTT.

In its sample, this clonotype was seen once. This sequence joins TRBV3-1 and TRBJ1-1; D is unclear. CDR1 LGHDT and CDR2 YNNKEL come from the germline V gene (reference sequence). The CDR3 is 19 residues long. With 0 bases removed from V and 5 bases from J, the gap between germline ends came to 25 bases. Here the CDR3 reads CASSQDGEGWYGRSTEAFF. CDR3 bases: TGTGCCAGCAGCCAAGATGGGGAGGGTTGGTATGGTCGAAGTACTGAAGCTTTCTTT.

The V call is TRBV6-2 or TRBV6-3, the J call TRBJ2-1; the match to TRBD2 covers 11 bases. Germline assignment: CDR1 MNHEY and CDR2 SVGEGT. The CDR3 extends over 13 amino acids. J lost 5 bases, V lost 8 bases, and 2 bases had no gene match. The CDR3: CASVTSGNNEQFF. In nucleotides, the CDR3 is TGTGCCAGCGTGACTAGCGGGAACAATGAGCAGTTCTTC.

This chain connects TRBV10-3 to TRBJ2-5; 10 nucleotides agree with TRBD1. The tail of the sequence fits TRBJ2-7 better, so the J call may be wrong. From germline, CDR1 is ENHRY and CDR2 SYGVKD. The CDR3 is 15 amino acids. In DNA form, the CDR3 reads TGTGCCATCAGTGAGCGGGGACAGGGGAGGCACGAGCAGTACTTC. Amino acid sequence: CAISERGQGRHEQYF.

This clonotype was observed a handful of times. The CDR3 sequence is CASSLGVLDTQYF. The CDR3 DNA is TGTGCCAGCAGCTTAGGAGTGTTAGATACGCAGTATTTT. V and J are TRBV7-2 and TRBJ2-3, with unresolved D. The CDR3 has 13 amino acids. V gave up 1 base and J gave up 5 bases, with 7 bases separating them. Per germline, CDR1 SGHTA and CDR2 FQGNSA.

This clonotype turned up a few times. The J gene is TRBJ2-5, the V gene TRBV7-2; the D call may be TRBD1 or TRBD2 (7 bases each). Trimming took off 3 bases at V and 5 bases at J, with 13 bases between the two ends. The germline V gene encodes CDR1 SGHTA and CDR2 FQGNSA. The CDR3 runs to 14 residues. The CDR3 sequence: CASSFQAGQETQYF. The CDR3 DNA sequence: TGTGCCAGCAGCTTTCAAGCGGGACAGGAGACCCAGTACTTC.

In this sample, this clonotype turned up many times. This sequence joins TRBV5-1 and TRBJ2-7; a weak D match, TRBD1 (6 bases). CDR3 length equals 14 residues. Germline V lookup: CDR1 SGHRS, CDR2 YFSETQ. V lost 1 base to trimming and J lost 2 bases, with 10 bases between them. The CDR3 sequence: CASSLSQGPYEQYF. CDR3 nucleotide sequence: TGCGCCAGCAGCTTGTCACAGGGTCCCTACGAGCAGTACTTC.

This sequence joins TRBV7-3 and TRBJ2-1; 7 nucleotides agree with TRBD1. TRBJ2-7 matches the DNA end more closely, so the J call is doubtful. Looked up from germline, CDR1 is SGHTA and CDR2 is FQGTGA. CDR3 size: 13 residues. The CDR3 is CASSSRQGFEQYF. The DNA of the CDR3 is TGTGCCAGCAGCTCAAGACAGGGCTTTGAGCAGTACTTC.

The V and J genes are TRBV6-5 and TRBJ2-4, with a weak D call TRBD2 (6 bases). Trimming removed 8 bases from V and 0 bases from J, with 14 bases in between. The CDR3 has 15 amino acids. Germline V gene sequence: CDR1 MNHEY, CDR2 SVGAGI. CDR3 sequence reads: CASYPGGLAKNIQYF. CDR3 nucleotide sequence: TGTGCCAGCTATCCCGGGGGTCTAGCCAAAAACATTCAGTACTTC.

CDR3 protein: CASSGDSGNRAATGELFF. The CDR3 coding sequence is TGTGCCAGCAGTGGGGACAGCGGGAATAGGGCCGCGACCGGGGAGCTGTTTTTT. The chain carries TRBV25-1 and TRBJ2-2; TRBD1 or TRBD2 may be the D gene (7 bases each). The germline CDR1 and CDR2 sequences are MGHDK and SYGVNS. The CDR3 totals 18 residues. V lost 4 bases to trimming and J lost 5 bases, with 23 bases between them.

The chain recombines TRBV20-1 with TRBJ2-7; D possibly uses TRBD1 or TRBD2 (5 bases each). CDR1 is DFQATT and CDR2 is SNEGSKA in the germline V gene (reference sequence). This CDR3 has 15 amino acids. Trimming left V 4 bases short and J 0 bases short, with 16 bases between. The CDR3 sequence: CSATPGTGSSYEQYF. CDR3 bases: TGCAGTGCTACCCCAGGGACGGGGAGCTCCTACGAGCAGTACTTC.

In this sample, this clonotype turned up a few times. This chain uses TRBV29-1 with TRBJ1-2, with a tentative D call TRBD1 (6 bases). The germline V gene has CDR1 SQVTM and CDR2 ANQGSEA. The V and J ends lost 7 bases and 6 bases respectively, with 15 bases between them. This CDR3 has 12 amino acids. CDR3 sequence: CSGQGSQDGYTF. In nucleotides, the CDR3 is TGCAGCGGCCAGGGGAGTCAGGATGGCTACACCTTC.

This clonotype was counted only a few times. V usage is TRBV29-1 and J usage is TRBJ2-5, with 8 bases identical to TRBD1. Germline CDR1 SQVTM, CDR2 ANQGSEA. The V gene end was trimmed by 6 bases and the J gene end by 4 bases; junction bases not matched to a gene: 7. The CDR3 is made up of 13 amino acids. The CDR3 coding sequence is TGCAGCGTCTCACAGGGGGTGTCAGAGACCCAGTACTTC. The encoded protein is CSVSQGVSETQYF.

The V and J genes are TRBV11-2 and TRBJ2-4; D is unresolved. Germline CDR1 and CDR2: SGHAT and FQNNGV. This CDR3 has 15 residues. V lost 5 bases and J lost 0, with 11 bases in between. CDR3 DNA sequence: TGTGCCAGCAGCCCGATAACGTTAGCCAAAAACATTCAGTACTTC. This codes for CASSPITLAKNIQYF.

As for this clonotype: Its ends do not fully match the called genes, so a read error is possible. The CDR3 coding sequence is TGTGCCAACAGTTACGAAAGCGGGGGCCTTACGGAGACCCAGTACTTC. As protein: CANSYESGGLTETQYF. The chain joins TRBV6-6 to TRBJ2-5, with TRBD2 matching over 8 bases. This CDR3 spans 16 amino acids. CDR1 is MNHNY and CDR2 is SVGAGI in the germline V gene (reference sequence).

This rearrangement joins TRBV5-1 to TRBJ2-5, with D possibly TRBD2 on 6 matching bases. The V gene lost 4 bases and the J gene lost 9 bases, with 19 bases spanning the gap. CDR1 and CDR2 (germline): SGHRS, YFSETQ. This CDR3 region has 14 residues. This CDR3 reads CASSEGVGPGAQYF. CDR3 DNA sequence: TGCGCCAGCAGCGAAGGGGTGGGCCCGGGGGCCCAGTACTTC.